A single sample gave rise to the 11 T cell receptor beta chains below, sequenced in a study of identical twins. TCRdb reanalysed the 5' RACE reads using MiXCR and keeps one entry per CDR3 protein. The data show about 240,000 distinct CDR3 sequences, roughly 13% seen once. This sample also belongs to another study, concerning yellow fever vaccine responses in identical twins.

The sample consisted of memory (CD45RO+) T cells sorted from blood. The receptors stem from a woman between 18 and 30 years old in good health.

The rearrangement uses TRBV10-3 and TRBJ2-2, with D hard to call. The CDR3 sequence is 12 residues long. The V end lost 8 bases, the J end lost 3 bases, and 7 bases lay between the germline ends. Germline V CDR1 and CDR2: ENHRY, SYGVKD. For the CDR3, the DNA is TGTGCCATCCTAGGTCACACCGGGGAGCTGTTTTTT. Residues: CAILGHTGELFF.

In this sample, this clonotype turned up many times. CDR3 sequence reads: CASSQDIRTELPSTDTQYF. As DNA, the CDR3 is TGCGCCAGCAGCCAAGATATTAGGACAGAACTTCCTAGCACAGATACGCAGTATTTT. V gene TRBV4-3 combines with J gene TRBJ2-3; tentatively, D is TRBD1 (6 bases). The germline CDR1 and CDR2 sequences are LGHNA and YSLEER. The CDR3 totals 19 residues. Trimming removed 0 bases from V and 0 bases from J, with 19 bases in between.

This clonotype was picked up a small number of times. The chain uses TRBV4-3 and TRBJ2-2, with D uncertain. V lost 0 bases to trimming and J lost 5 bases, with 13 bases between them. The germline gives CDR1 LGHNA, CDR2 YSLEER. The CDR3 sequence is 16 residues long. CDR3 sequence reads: CASSQDPIPGTGELFF. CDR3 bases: TGCGCCAGCAGCCAAGATCCGATCCCTGGGACCGGGGAGCTGTTTTTT.

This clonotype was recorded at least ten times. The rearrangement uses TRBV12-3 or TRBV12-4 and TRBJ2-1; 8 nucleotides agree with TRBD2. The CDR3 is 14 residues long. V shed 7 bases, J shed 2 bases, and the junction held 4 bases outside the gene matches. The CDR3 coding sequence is TGTGCCAGCAAAAGCGGGAGCACCTACAATGAGCAGTTCTTC. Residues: CASKSGSTYNEQFF.

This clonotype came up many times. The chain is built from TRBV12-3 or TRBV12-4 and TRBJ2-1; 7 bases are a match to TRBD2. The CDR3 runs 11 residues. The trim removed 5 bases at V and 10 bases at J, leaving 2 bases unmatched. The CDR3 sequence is CASSPGREQFF. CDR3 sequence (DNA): TGTGCCAGCAGTCCCGGGAGGGAGCAGTTCTTC.

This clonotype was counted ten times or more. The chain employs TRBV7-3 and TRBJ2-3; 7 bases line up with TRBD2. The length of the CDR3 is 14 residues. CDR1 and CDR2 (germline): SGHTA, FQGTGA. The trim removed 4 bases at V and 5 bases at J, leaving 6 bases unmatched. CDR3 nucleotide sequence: TGTGCCAGCAGCTCCCTCGGCGGGGGAGATACGCAGTATTTT. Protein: CASSSLGGGDTQYF. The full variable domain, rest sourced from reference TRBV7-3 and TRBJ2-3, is GAGVSQTPSNKVTEKGKYVELRCDPISGHTALYWYRQSLGQGPEFLIYFQGTGAADDSGLPNDRFFAVRPEGSVSTLKIQRTERGDSAVYLCASSSLGGGDTQYFGPGTRLTVL.

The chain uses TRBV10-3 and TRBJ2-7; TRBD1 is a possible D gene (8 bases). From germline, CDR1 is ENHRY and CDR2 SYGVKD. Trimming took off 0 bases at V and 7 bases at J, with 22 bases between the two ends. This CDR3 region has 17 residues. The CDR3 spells CAISESGPGQGGEEQYF. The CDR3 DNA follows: TGTGCCATCAGTGAGTCGGGGCCAGGACAGGGAGGGGAAGAGCAGTACTTC.

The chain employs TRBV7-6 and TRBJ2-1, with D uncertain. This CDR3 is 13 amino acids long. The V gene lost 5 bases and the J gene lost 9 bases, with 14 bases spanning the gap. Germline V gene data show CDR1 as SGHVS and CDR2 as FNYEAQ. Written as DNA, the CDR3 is TGTGCCAGCAGCCCCCGACCAGCTTTTGAGCAGTTCTTC. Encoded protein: CASSPRPAFEQFF.

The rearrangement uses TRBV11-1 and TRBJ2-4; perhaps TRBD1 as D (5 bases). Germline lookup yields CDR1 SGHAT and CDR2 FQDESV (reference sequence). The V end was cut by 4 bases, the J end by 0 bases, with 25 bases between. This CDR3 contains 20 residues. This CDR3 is CASSSLRTRGSFIAKNIQYF. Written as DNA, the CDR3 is TGTGCCAGCAGCTCTTTAAGGACAAGGGGAAGCTTCATAGCCAAAAACATTCAGTACTTC. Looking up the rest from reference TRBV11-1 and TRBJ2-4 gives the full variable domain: EAEVAQSPRYKITEKSQAVAFWCDPISGHATLYWYRQILGQGPELLVQFQDESVVDDSQLPKDRFSAERLKGVDSTLKIQPAELGDSAMYLCASSSLRTRGSFIAKNIQYFGAGTRLSVL.

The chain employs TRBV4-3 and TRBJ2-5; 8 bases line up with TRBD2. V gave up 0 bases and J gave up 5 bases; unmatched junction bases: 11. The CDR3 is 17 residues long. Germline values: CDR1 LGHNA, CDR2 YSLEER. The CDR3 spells CASSQDGRSGRVETQYF. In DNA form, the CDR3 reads TGCGCCAGCAGCCAAGATGGTAGGAGCGGGAGAGTGGAGACCCAGTACTTC.

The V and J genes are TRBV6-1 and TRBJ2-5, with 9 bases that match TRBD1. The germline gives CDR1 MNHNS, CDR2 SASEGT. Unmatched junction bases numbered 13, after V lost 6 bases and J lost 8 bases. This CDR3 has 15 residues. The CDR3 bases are TGTGCCAGCAGGGATCTACCGGGACAGGGCTACACCCAGTACTTC. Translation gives CASRDLPGQGYTQYF.